This TCR beta chain was captured in a study of blood T cell repertoires in COVID-19. Whole-study context: Acute and convalescent COVID-19 samples came from the United States, Italy and Spain. PBMCs, B-cell-depleted T cells, or T cells were the source of the cDNA or gDNA that made up the material.

The CDR3 totals 15 residues. V lost 0 bases to trimming and J lost 2 bases, with 9 bases between them. In germline, CDR1 is SGHNT, CDR2 YYREEE (reference sequence). In the original analysis: Amplifying reference gene primers gave estimates of nucleated cell counts. Generated by immunoSEQ multiplex PCR, the TCRdb table keeps only in-frame clones and is missing some. V and J calls and clone size are as listed in that table; D and trimming were resolved from the DNA. The profile shows 30,000 to 35,000 clones, 75% to 90% of them singletons. The TCR was taken from a man at least 80 years old with acute or convalescent COVID-19. The sample was peripheral blood. The chain recombines TRBV5-4 with TRBJ2-1, with a possible D match to TRBD1 (6 bases). The CDR3 loop reads CASSLVRGPYNEQFF. The CDR3 DNA follows: TGTGCCAGCAGCTTGGTCAGGGGACCCTACAATGAGCAGTTCTTC.